The clone carrying this T cell receptor (beta chain) occurred many times. Between the trimmed V and J ends, which lost 5 bases and 6 bases, there was a span of 22 bases. The CDR3 totals 16 residues. The time point here: healthy volunteer bleed at 2 weeks. RNA extraction used unfractionated whole blood as the source of total RNA. The source of the sample is a study of human T cells and chemical hapten exposure. The library put unique molecular identifiers onto individual cDNA molecules. TCRdb reanalysed the RACE reads using MiXCR and keeps one entry per CDR3 protein. The profile shows some 46,000 distinct CDR3 sequences, about 4.5% of them singletons.

This TCR derives from a female donor in good health. Some clones in this sample may be carry-over from other donors' samples. Specimen: whole blood. V and J are TRBV12-3 or TRBV12-4 and TRBJ1-2; D may be TRBD1 (5 bases). The CDR3, as DNA: TGTGCCAGCAGTCGTCACCGGGACCCTCCCCGGCATGGCTACACCTTC. It encodes CASSRHRDPPRHGYTF.